This T cell receptor (beta chain) was documented in a study of T-cell memory formation after mild COVID-19. Whole-study findings and limits: Mostly located in CM and EM were contracting CD4+ clones, with contracting CD8+ clones located in EMRA. From day 15 to 85, contracting clones were balanced between CD4 and CD8, whereas later expanders leaned toward CD4+.

TCRdb itself ran the 5' RACE reads through MiXCR, one entry per CDR3 protein. The table shows hundreds of thousands of distinct CDR3 sequences, with 23% occurring only once. This clonotype was picked up many times. Its target is unknown. Sequenced input: PBMCs or a T cell subset sorted from them (not recorded which). This TCR was sampled from an adult woman who had mild COVID-19 (a few samples of this study predate the infection). Cell type and time point are not known.

This CDR3 reads CSARDPREETQYF. The CDR3 nucleotides read TGCAGTGCTAGAGATCCCAGGGAAGAGACCCAGTACTTC. This chain connects TRBV20-1 to TRBJ2-5, with a possible D match to TRBD1 (5 bases). CDR3 size: 13 residues. The germline V gene encodes CDR1 DFQATT and CDR2 SNEGSKA (reference sequence). V lost 0 bases and J 3 bases, leaving 8 bases between the germline ends.